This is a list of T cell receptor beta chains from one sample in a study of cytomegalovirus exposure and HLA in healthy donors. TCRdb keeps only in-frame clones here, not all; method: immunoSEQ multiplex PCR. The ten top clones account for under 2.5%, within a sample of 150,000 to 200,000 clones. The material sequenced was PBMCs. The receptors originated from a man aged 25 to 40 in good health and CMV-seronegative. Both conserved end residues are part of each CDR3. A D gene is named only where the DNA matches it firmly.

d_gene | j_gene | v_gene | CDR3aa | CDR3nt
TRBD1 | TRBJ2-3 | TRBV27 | CASSLTRQGADTQYF | TGTGCCAGCAGTTTAACCCGGCAGGGGGCAGATACGCAGTATTTT
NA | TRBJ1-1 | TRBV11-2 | CASSLSDRLNTEAFF | TGTGCCAGCAGCCTATCGGACAGACTCAACACTGAAGCTTTCTTT
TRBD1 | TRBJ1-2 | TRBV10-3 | CAIKPGGTDTNYGYTF | TGTGCCATCAAGCCGGGGGGGACAGATACTAACTATGGCTACACCTTC
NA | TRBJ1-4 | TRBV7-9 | CASSLSLDRLLGKLFF | TGTGCCAGCAGCTTATCGTTGGACAGATTGTTAGGAAAACTGTTTTTT
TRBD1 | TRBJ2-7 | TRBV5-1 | CASSTDRGDEQYF | TGCGCCAGCAGCACCGACAGGGGGGACGAGCAGTACTTC
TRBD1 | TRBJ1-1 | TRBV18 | CASSPLGRGQEDTEAFF | TGTGCCAGCTCACCACTAGGAAGGGGGCAGGAGGACACTGAAGCTTTCTTT
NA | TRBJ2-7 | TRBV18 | CASSLGRTGLYEQYF | TGTGCCAGCTCATTAGGGAGGACAGGACTCTACGAGCAGTACTTC
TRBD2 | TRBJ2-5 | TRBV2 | CASTQLAGVAKTQYF | TGTGCCAGTACTCAACTAGCGGGAGTGGCAAAGACCCAGTACTTC
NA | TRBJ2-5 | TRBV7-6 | CASSLVGETQYF | TGTGCCAGCAGCTTAGTCGGGGAGACCCAGTACTTC
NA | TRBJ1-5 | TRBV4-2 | CASSQDNRINQPQHF | TGTGCCAGCAGCCAAGATAACAGGATCAATCAGCCCCAGCATTTT
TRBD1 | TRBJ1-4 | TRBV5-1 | CASRGETGSNEKLFF | TGCGCCAGCAGGGGTGAGACAGGGTCTAATGAAAAACTGTTTTTT
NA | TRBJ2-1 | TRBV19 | CASSYEGLVEQFF | TGTGCCAGTAGTTACGAGGGCCTGGTTGAGCAGTTCTTC
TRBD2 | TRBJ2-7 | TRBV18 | CASSPGLADEQYF | TGTGCCAGTTCGCCGGGACTAGCAGACGAGCAGTACTTC
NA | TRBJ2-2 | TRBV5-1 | CASSLNGMSTGELFF | TGCGCCAGCAGCTTGAACGGGATGTCGACCGGGGAGCTGTTTTTT
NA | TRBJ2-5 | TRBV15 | CATSRDVTLAGSQYF | TGTGCCACCAGCAGAGATGTGACACTAGCAGGGTCCCAGTACTTC
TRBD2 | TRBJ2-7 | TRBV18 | CASSPPGLAGGKYEQYF | TGTGCCAGCTCACCACCGGGACTAGCGGGGGGGAAGTACGAGCAGTACTTC
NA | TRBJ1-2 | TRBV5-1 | CASSLGQKPGNYGYTF | TGCGCCAGCAGCTTAGGACAGAAACCCGGTAACTATGGCTACACCTTC
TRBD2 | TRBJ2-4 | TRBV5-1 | CASTGTSGTKNIQYF | TGCGCCAGCACCGGGACTAGCGGGACGAAAAACATTCAGTACTTC
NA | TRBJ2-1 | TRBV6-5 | CASSYSRYNEQFF | TGTGCCAGCAGTTACTCCCGGTACAATGAGCAGTTCTTC
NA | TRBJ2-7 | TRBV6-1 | CASSEAAETYEQYF | TGTGCCAGCAGTGAAGCCGCGGAAACCTACGAGCAGTACTTC
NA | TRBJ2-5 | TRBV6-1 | CASSARDRVQETQYF | TGTGCCAGCAGTGCGCGGGACCGAGTTCAAGAGACCCAGTACTTC
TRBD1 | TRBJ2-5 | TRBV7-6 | CASSSLRTGGETQYF | TGTGCCAGCAGCTCGCTACGGACAGGGGGAGAGACCCAGTACTTC
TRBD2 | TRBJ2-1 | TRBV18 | CASSPAGDRYNEQFF | TGTGCCAGCTCACCAGCGGGAGACCGATACAATGAGCAGTTCTTC
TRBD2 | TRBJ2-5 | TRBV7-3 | CASSPGLQETQYF | TGTGCCAGCAGCCCGGGACTACAAGAGACCCAGTACTTC
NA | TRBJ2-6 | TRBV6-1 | CASNTGFGANVLTF | TGTGCCAGCAATACAGGTTTTGGGGCCAACGTCCTGACTTTC
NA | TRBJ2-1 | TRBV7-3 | CASSPSQGYYNEQFF | TGTGCCAGCAGCCCCTCGCAGGGGTACTACAATGAGCAGTTCTTC
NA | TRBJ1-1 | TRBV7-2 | CASSLVGPNTEAFF | TGTGCCAGCAGCTTAGTGGGCCCCAACACTGAAGCTTTCTTT
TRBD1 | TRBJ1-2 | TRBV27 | CASSLRVLGQGYGYTF | TGTGCCAGCAGTTTACGGGTTCTAGGACAGGGCTATGGCTACACCTTC
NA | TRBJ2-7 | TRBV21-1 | CASSKINDIISYEQYF | TGTGCCAGCAGCAAAATTAACGACATTATCTCCTACGAGCAGTACTTC
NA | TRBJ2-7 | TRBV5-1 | CASSLTETYEQYF | TGCGCCAGCAGCCTGACAGAGACCTACGAGCAGTACTTC